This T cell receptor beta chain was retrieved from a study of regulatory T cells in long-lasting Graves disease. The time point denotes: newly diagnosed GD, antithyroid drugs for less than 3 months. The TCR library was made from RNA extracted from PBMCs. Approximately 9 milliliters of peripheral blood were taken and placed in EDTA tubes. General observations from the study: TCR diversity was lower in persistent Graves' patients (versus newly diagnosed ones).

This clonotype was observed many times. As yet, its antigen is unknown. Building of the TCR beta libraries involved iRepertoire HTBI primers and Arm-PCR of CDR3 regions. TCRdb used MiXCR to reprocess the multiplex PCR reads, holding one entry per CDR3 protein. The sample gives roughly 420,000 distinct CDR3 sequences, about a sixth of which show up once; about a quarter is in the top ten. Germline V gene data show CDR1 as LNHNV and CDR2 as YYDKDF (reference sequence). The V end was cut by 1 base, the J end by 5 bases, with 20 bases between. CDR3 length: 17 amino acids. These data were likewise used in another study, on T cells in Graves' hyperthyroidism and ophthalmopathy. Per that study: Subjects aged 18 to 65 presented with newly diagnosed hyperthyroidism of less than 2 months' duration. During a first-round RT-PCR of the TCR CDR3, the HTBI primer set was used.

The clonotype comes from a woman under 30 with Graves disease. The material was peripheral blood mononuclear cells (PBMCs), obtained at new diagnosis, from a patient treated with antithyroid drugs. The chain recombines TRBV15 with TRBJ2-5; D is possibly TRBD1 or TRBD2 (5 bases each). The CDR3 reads CATSRVEGRVGTETQYF. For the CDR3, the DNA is TGTGCCACCAGCAGAGTAGAGGGCAGGGTGGGAACGGAGACCCAGTACTTC.